The present T cell receptor beta chain was sequenced within a study of blood T cell repertoires in COVID-19. Study summary: PBMCs, B-cell-depleted T cells, or T cells provided the cDNA or gDNA that made up the material.

TCRdb's table, derived via immunoSEQ multiplex PCR, lists solely in-frame clones and lacks some. The table lists some 68,000 clones, approximately 92% of them singletons. Trimming took 4 bases from V and 6 from J, leaving 7 bases between them. The V gene's germline CDR1 is MNHEY and CDR2 SVGEGT. The CDR3 spans 11 residues. The genes are TRBV6-2 or TRBV6-3 and TRBJ2-7; D unresolved. This receptor was taken from a man in his fifties with active COVID-19. The sequenced material came from peripheral blood. CDR3 sequence (DNA): TGTGCCAGCAGTTTTGACACCGAGCAGTACTTC. Its translation: CASSFDTEQYF.